The 21 T cell receptor beta chains below come from one sample, sequenced in a study of cytomegalovirus exposure and HLA in healthy donors. Primers: 60 Vbeta forward and 13 Jbeta reverse. Data came from immunoSEQ multiplex PCR; TCRdb stores just in-frame clones and leaves some out. The sample lists 70,000 to 90,000 clones; 65% to 90% were seen once. The sample taken for sequencing was PBMCs. The origin of the receptors is a man aged 65-85 years in good health and CMV-seropositive.

V usage is TRBV6-5 and J usage is TRBJ2-3, with D tentatively TRBD2 (6 bases). The V and J ends lost 11 bases and 2 bases respectively, with 17 bases between them. There are 14 residues in the CDR3. Germline CDR1 is MNHEY and CDR2 is SVGAGI. The DNA of the CDR3 is TGTGCCGCGAGTGTGGGAGGACACACAGATACGCAGTATTTT. Its protein is CAASVGGHTDTQYF.

V gene TRBV6-5 combines with J gene TRBJ2-7, with TRBD1 matching 10 bases. The CDR3 is 16 amino acids. CDR1 and CDR2 from the germline V gene are MNHEY and SVGAGI. The trim removed 0 bases at V and 2 bases at J, leaving 4 bases unmatched. The CDR3 DNA sequence: TGTGCCAGCAGTTACTCGGGACAGGGGCAGACCTACGAGCAGTACTTC. This gives the protein CASSYSGQGQTYEQYF.

The CDR3 DNA reads as TGTGCCAGCAGTGAGGAGGCAGTCTACGAGCAGTACTTC. Translated: CASSEEAVYEQYF. This sequence joins TRBV2 and TRBJ2-7; TRBD2 is a possible D gene (5 bases). V gave up 3 bases and J gave up 3 bases, with 9 bases separating them. This CDR3 contains 13 residues. Germline V gene sequence: CDR1 SNHLY, CDR2 FYNNEI.

This chain joins TRBV6-5 and TRBJ2-7, with D tentatively TRBD1 (7 bases). V lost 6 bases to trimming and J lost 2 bases, with 11 bases between them. The length of the CDR3 is 13 residues. Germline CDR1 MNHEY, CDR2 SVGAGI. The CDR3 nucleotides are TGTGCCAGCAGGCGGGACAGCACCTACGAGCAGTACTTC. Translated, it gives CASRRDSTYEQYF.

In this sample, this clone turned up once. The chain joins TRBV6-5 to TRBJ1-5; 8 nucleotides line up with TRBD1. Germline CDR1 MNHEY, CDR2 SVGAGI. This CDR3 has 13 residues. V lost 7 bases, J lost 6 bases, and 5 bases stayed unmatched. Here the CDR3 reads CASTSGGSQPQHF. The CDR3 DNA reads as TGTGCCAGCACATCAGGGGGCAGTCAGCCCCAGCATTTT.

This chain links TRBV19 with TRBJ2-1; D possibly corresponds to TRBD1 (6 bases). With 5 bases removed from V and 4 bases from J, the gap between germline ends came to 15 bases. Germline V lookup: CDR1 LNHDA, CDR2 SQIVND (reference sequence). This CDR3 comprises 15 residues. CDR3 in amino acids: CASSGNIQGYNEQFF. In DNA form, the CDR3 reads TGTGCCAGTAGTGGGAATATACAGGGTTACAATGAGCAGTTCTTC.

V gene TRBV5-1 combines with J gene TRBJ1-2, with D perhaps TRBD1 (5 bases). Germline CDR1 is SGHRS and CDR2 is YFSETQ. The CDR3 runs to 16 residues. Trimming stripped 3 bases from V and 6 bases from J, with 21 bases between. CDR3 bases: TGCGCCAGCAGCTACCCGACACCTCAGGGTCCACATGGCTACACCTTC. Translation: CASSYPTPQGPHGYTF.

The genes are TRBV6-6 and TRBJ1-4; 11 bases fit TRBD1. The germline V gene has CDR1 MNHNY and CDR2 SVGAGI (reference sequence). J was trimmed by 7 bases and V by 6 bases; bases with no gene match: 10. This CDR3 has 16 residues. CDR3 sequence: CASSPTDRGRGEKLFF. The CDR3 nucleotides read TGTGCCAGCAGCCCAACGGACAGGGGGCGCGGTGAAAAACTGTTTTTT.

Here the CDR3 DNA reads TGTGCCATCAGTGAGTCGATTGGGGGCGGTGAGCAGTTCTTC. This sequence encodes CAISESIGGGEQFF. The V and J genes are TRBV10-3 and TRBJ2-1, with D perhaps TRBD1 (6 bases). V lost 0 bases, J lost 9 bases, and 12 bases lay in between. This CDR3 comprises 14 residues. The germline gives CDR1 ENHRY, CDR2 SYGVKD.

The V and J genes are TRBV19 and TRBJ2-2; tentatively, D is TRBD2 (5 bases). Looked up from germline, CDR1 is LNHDA and CDR2 is SQIVND (reference sequence). V lost 9 bases to trimming and J lost 6 bases, with 14 bases between them. The CDR3 runs to 13 residues. CDR3 in DNA: TGTGCCAGCCACACCGGGGTGGCCGGGGAGCTGTTTTTT. Protein sequence: CASHTGVAGELFF.

The chain uses TRBV6-1 and TRBJ2-7, with TRBD2 matching 7 bases. V trimming: 5 bases; J trimming: 5 bases; junction bases outside the gene matches: 6. The CDR3 length is 13 residues. Germline assignment: CDR1 MNHNS and CDR2 SASEGT. CDR3 protein: CASSTRLAHEQYF. Written as DNA, the CDR3 is TGTGCCAGCAGTACAAGACTAGCCCACGAGCAGTACTTC.

The chain employs TRBV11-3 and TRBJ2-1, with TRBD1 matching 9 bases. Germline V gives CDR1 SGHNT, CDR2 YENEEA. The length of the CDR3 is 15 residues. The V segment lost 5 bases and the J segment 1 base; nucleotides outside the gene matches: 3. The CDR3 coding sequence is TGTGCCAGCAGCGAGACAGGGGGTTCCTACAATGAGCAGTTCTTC. It translates to CASSETGGSYNEQFF. Full variable domain (missing parts from reference TRBV11-3 and TRBJ2-1): EAGVVQSPRYKIIEKKQPVAFWCNPISGHNTLYWYLQNLGQGPELLIRYENEEAVDDSQLPKDRFSAERLKGVDSTLKIQPAELGDSAVYLCASSETGGSYNEQFFGPGTRLTVL.

The V gene is TRBV28, the J gene TRBJ2-1; no reliable D call. Germline lookup yields CDR1 MDHEN and CDR2 SYDVKM. The V gene lost 3 bases and the J gene lost 0 bases, with 12 bases spanning the gap. This CDR3 comprises 16 residues. CDR3 coding DNA: TGTGCCAGCAGTTTGCCCGCGGCACGCTCCTACAATGAGCAGTTCTTC. It translates to CASSLPAARSYNEQFF.

For the CDR3, the DNA is TGTGCCACCGACCTACAGGGGACCAGGGCTTTCTTT. Amino acids: CATDLQGTRAFF. The V and J genes are TRBV28 and TRBJ1-1, with 7 bases matching TRBD1. Germline CDR1 reads MDHEN; CDR2 reads SYDVKM. The V and J ends lost 10 bases and 11 bases, in that order; junction bases with no gene match: 13. This CDR3 has 12 residues.

The V and J genes are TRBV19 and TRBJ2-6; D may be TRBD2 (5 bases). Germline CDR1 and CDR2: LNHDA and SQIVND (reference sequence). The CDR3 runs to 15 residues. Trimming stripped 3 bases from V and 4 bases from J, with 10 bases between. The CDR3 region has the DNA TGTGCCAGTAGTATGGGAGCTGTGGGGGCCAACGTCCTGACTTTC. The encoded protein is CASSMGAVGANVLTF.

This rearrangement joins TRBV25-1 to TRBJ2-7; a weak D match, TRBD2 (5 bases). The V end lost 1 base, the J end lost 0 bases, and 7 bases lay between the germline ends. This CDR3 comprises 14 residues. CDR1 and CDR2 from the germline V gene are MGHDK and SYGVNS. This chain's CDR3 is CASSESRDSYEQYF. The CDR3 bases are TGTGCCAGCAGTGAATCTCGGGACTCCTACGAGCAGTACTTC.

This chain links TRBV2 with TRBJ2-7, with D possibly TRBD1 on 7 matching bases. This CDR3 is 14 amino acids long. Trimming shortened V by 4 bases and J by 3 bases, and 13 bases separated the two germline ends. Germline CDR1 SNHLY, CDR2 FYNNEI. The CDR3 DNA is TGTGCCAGCAGTGGAGGAGGGGGCTTCTACGAGCAGTACTTC. Translated, it gives CASSGGGGFYEQYF. The whole variable domain, filled in from reference TRBV2 and TRBJ2-7, reads EPEVTQTPSHQVTQMGQEVILRCVPISNHLYFYWYRQILGQKVEFLVSFYNNEISEKSEIFDDQFSVERPDGSNFTLKIRSTKLEDSAMYFCASSGGGGFYEQYFGPGTRLTVT.

The chain uses TRBV11-2 and TRBJ2-7, with D perhaps TRBD2 (6 bases). CDR3 length: 13 amino acids. Trimming pared 1 base from V and 4 bases from J, leaving 8 bases between. From germline, CDR1 is SGHAT and CDR2 FQNNGV. CDR3 bases: TGTGCCAGCAGCTTAGGGGGAGGTTACGAGCAGTACTTC. Translated: CASSLGGGYEQYF.

V gene TRBV11-2 combines with J gene TRBJ1-2; 7 bases are a match to TRBD1. The length of the CDR3 is 14 residues. CDR1 and CDR2 from the germline V gene are SGHAT and FQNNGV. V was clipped by 3 bases and J by 5 bases; unmatched bases: 6. CDR3: CASSLDRIGYGYTF. In nucleotides, the CDR3 is TGTGCCAGCAGCTTGGACAGGATAGGGTATGGCTACACCTTC.

The chain recombines TRBV7-6 with TRBJ1-2, with D maybe TRBD1 (6 bases). The CDR3 is 15 amino acids. The V and J ends lost 2 bases and 7 bases respectively, with 17 bases between them. Germline lookup yields CDR1 SGHVS and CDR2 FNYEAQ. The CDR3 sequence: CASSLRVGGEGGYTF. CDR3 nucleotide sequence: TGTGCCAGCAGCTTACGAGTAGGGGGAGAAGGTGGCTACACCTTC.

CDR3 in DNA: TGTGCCAGCGGGCAGGGGGAAGCCTACGAGCAGTACTTC. It encodes CASGQGEAYEQYF. The chain recombines TRBV6-1 with TRBJ2-7; 7 bases agree with TRBD1. The germline gives CDR1 MNHNS, CDR2 SASEGT. The CDR3 totals 13 residues. V shed 8 bases, J shed 2 bases, and the junction held 6 bases outside the gene matches.